The clone carrying this T cell receptor (beta chain) was seen repeatedly, ten times or more. Its matching antigen is unknown. The sample comes from a study of regulatory T cells in long-lasting Graves disease. Study overall: Over 5 years on antithyroid drugs plus positive TSH receptor antibodies marked Graves' disease as persistent. Notes on the study in general: Persistent Graves' patients possessed reduced TCR diversity relative to recently diagnosed ones. Favored gene segments in persistent disease were TRBV28, TRBJ1-2 and TRBJ2-5. More public clonotypes were shared by persistent patients (about 2,700) than by new patients (approximately 1,000).

The TCR beta library used iRepertoire HTBI primers with Arm-PCR amplification of CDR3. TCRdb independently ran MiXCR on the multiplex PCR reads; one entry per CDR3 protein. The repertoire holds roughly 400,000 distinct CDR3 sequences, with about a fifth as singletons. Trimming cost V 3 bases and J 9 bases; bases outside gene matches: 12. The length of the CDR3 is 16 residues. Noted time point: persistent/refractory GD, antithyroid drugs over 5 years with positive TRAb. With RNA extracted from PBMCs as input, the TCR library was made. The source is a female donor with Graves disease. The specimen was peripheral blood mononuclear cells (PBMCs), collected when the disease was refractory, from a patient treated with antithyroid drugs. The rearrangement uses TRBV12-3 or TRBV12-4 and TRBJ2-7, with 12 bases identical to TRBD1. CDR3 protein: CASSFGSGTGGDVQYF. DNA of the CDR3: TGTGCCAGCAGTTTCGGGTCGGGGACAGGGGGCGATGTGCAGTACTTC.